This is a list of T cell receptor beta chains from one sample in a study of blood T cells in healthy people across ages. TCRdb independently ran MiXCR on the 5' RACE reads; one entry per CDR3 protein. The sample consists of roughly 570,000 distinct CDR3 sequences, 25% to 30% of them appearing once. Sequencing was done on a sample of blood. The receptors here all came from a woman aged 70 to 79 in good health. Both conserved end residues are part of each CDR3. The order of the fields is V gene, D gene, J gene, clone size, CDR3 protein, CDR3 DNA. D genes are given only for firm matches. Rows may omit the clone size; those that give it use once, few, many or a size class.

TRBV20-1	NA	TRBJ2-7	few	CSASPGHGNEQYF	TGCAGTGCTAGCCCGGGGCACGGAAACGAGCAGTACTTC
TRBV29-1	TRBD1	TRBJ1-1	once	CSARTGGTQAFF	TGCAGCGCTCGGACAGGGGGCACTCAAGCTTTCTTT
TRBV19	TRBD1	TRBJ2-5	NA	CASSGQGFAEETQYF	TGTGCCAGCTCCGGACAGGGATTCGCTGAAGAGACCCAGTACTTC
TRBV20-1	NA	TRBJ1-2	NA	CSARAWDTFNYGYTF	TGCAGTGCTAGGGCTTGGGATACTTTTAACTATGGCTACACCTTC
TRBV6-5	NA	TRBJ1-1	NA	CASSYSVKGVTEAFF	TGTGCCAGCAGTTACTCTGTGAAAGGGGTCACTGAAGCTTTCTTT
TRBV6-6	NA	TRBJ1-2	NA	CASSYVRQYNYGYTF	TGTGCCAGCAGCTACGTGAGACAGTATAACTATGGCTACACCTTC
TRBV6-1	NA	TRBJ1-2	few	CASSEASGAGYTF	TGTGCCAGCAGTGAAGCGTCTGGGGCCGGCTACACCTTC
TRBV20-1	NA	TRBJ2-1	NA	CSARAPTSHNEQFF	TGCAGTGCTAGAGCCCCCACTAGTCACAATGAGCAGTTCTTC
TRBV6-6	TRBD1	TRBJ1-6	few	CASRRAPGQGNSPLHF	TGTGCCAGCAGGCGAGCCCCGGGACAGGGGAACTCACCCCTCCACTTT
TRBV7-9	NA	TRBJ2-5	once	CASSFRGAYQETQYF	TGTGCCAGCAGCTTTCGGGGGGCATACCAAGAGACCCAGTACTTC
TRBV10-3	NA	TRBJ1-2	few	CAISESLHGYTF	TGTGCCATCAGTGAGTCCCTTCATGGCTACACCTTC
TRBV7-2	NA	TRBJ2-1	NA	CASSLAGLGNEQFF	TGTGCCAGCAGCTTAGCAGGGTTGGGCAATGAGCAGTTCTTC
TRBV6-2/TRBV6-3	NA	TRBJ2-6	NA	CASSSPRRGPTSGANVLTF	TGTGCCAGTAGTTCACCTCGGAGAGGGCCTACCTCTGGGGCCAACGTCCTGACTTTC
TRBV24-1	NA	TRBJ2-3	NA	CATSEGFTDTQYF	TGTGCCACCAGTGAAGGGTTCACAGATACGCAGTATTTT
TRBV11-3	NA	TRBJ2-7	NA	CASSLEGSRPSYEQYF	TGTGCCAGCAGCTTAGAGGGGTCACGGCCTTCCTACGAGCAGTACTTC
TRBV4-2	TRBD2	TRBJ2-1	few	CASSQDKGSGVEQFF	TGTGCCAGCAGCCAAGATAAGGGCAGCGGGGTTGAGCAGTTCTTC
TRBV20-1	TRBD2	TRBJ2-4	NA	CSALSGGSKNIQYF	TGCAGTGCTCTAAGCGGGGGATCCAAAAACATTCAGTACTTC
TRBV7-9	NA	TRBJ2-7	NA	CASSSRGAMSYEQYF	TGTGCCAGCAGCTCCCGGGGCGCAATGAGCTACGAGCAGTACTTC
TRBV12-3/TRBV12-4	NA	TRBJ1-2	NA	CASKPIPRAKGYTF	TGTGCCAGCAAACCGATTCCCAGGGCGAAAGGCTACACCTTC
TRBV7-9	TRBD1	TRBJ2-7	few	CASSLGLTGKVAYEQYF	TGTGCCAGCAGCTTGGGGTTGACAGGGAAAGTTGCCTACGAGCAGTACTTC
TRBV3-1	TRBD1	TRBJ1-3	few	CASSPRDRGNTIYF	TGTGCCAGCAGCCCTCGGGACAGGGGAAACACCATATATTTT
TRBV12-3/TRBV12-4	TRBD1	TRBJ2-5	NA	CASSKGTGQETQYF	TGTGCCAGCAGTAAAGGGACAGGCCAAGAGACCCAGTACTTC
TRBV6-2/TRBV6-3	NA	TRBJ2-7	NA	CASSYYVDYEQYF	TGTGCCAGCAGTTATTACGTCGACTACGAGCAGTACTTC
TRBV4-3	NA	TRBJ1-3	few	CASSARTDSGNTIYF	TGCGCCAGCAGCGCCCGGACAGACTCTGGAAACACCATATATTTT
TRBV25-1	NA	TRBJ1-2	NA	CASSDAGYGYTF	TGTGCCAGCAGTGATGCAGGTTATGGCTACACCTTC
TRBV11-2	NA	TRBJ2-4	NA	CASSLVAPSVSIQYF	TGTGCCAGCAGCTTAGTTGCACCCTCGGTATCTATTCAGTACTTC
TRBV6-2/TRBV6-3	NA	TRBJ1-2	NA	CASKGWTIHGYTF	TGTGCCAGCAAAGGGTGGACAATCCATGGCTACACCTTC